These 22 T cell receptor beta chains were sequenced from one sample in a study of CD8+ T cells in alopecia areata (dated by TCRdb to 2016 to 2019). Sample time point, as interpreted from the label and publication: baseline before oral tofacitinib. Library construction relied on the immunoSEQ multiplex PCR assay. To provide template for TCR sequencing, every sample had RNA extracted and reverse transcribed into cDNA. The table was pulled from immuneACCESS by TCRdb, which kept in-frame rearrangements only. Such tables lose some clones; where checked, under half of the loss comes from unresolved V genes, and the rest has no known cause. The sample has 150,000 to 200,000 clones on record, 50% to 60% of them singletons. The ten largest account for 14% to 15% of the sample. Sequenced material: CD4+ T cells sorted from blood, taken at week 0. The receptor source for this set is a human donor with alopecia areata.

The V gene is TRBV29-1, the J gene TRBJ1-6; D is ambiguous. With 7 bases removed from V and 6 bases from J, the gap between germline ends came to 10 bases. The CDR3 has 12 amino acids. Germline assignment: CDR1 SQVTM and CDR2 ANQGSEA. CDR3 in DNA: TGCAGCGCCTCCCGCGGTAATTCACCCCTCCACTTT. Translating it yields CSASRGNSPLHF.

The chain combines TRBV30 with TRBJ2-2, with no clear D. The length of the CDR3 is 12 residues. The V end lost 0 bases, the J end lost 8 bases, and 7 bases lay between the germline ends. Germline CDR1 reads GTSNPN; CDR2 reads SVGIG (reference sequence). The CDR3 sequence is CAWSVWGGELFF. As DNA, the CDR3 is TGTGCCTGGAGTGTATGGGGAGGGGAGCTGTTTTTT. The complete variable domain, with remaining parts taken from reference TRBV30 and TRBJ2-2, reads SQTIHQWPATLVQPVGSPLSLECTVEGTSNPNLYWYRQAAGRGLQLLFYSVGIGQISSEVPQNLSASRPQDRQFILSSKKLLLSDSGFYLCAWSVWGGELFFGEGSRLTVL.

The chain uses TRBV5-4 and TRBJ2-7; 11 bases match TRBD2. This CDR3 has 16 residues. The J segment lost 2 bases and the V segment lost 0 bases, leaving 4 bases of the junction unmatched. Germline V gives CDR1 SGHNT, CDR2 YYREEE (reference sequence). CDR3 amino acids: CASSLGLAGTTYEQYF. The CDR3 bases are TGTGCCAGCAGCTTGGGACTAGCGGGGACAACCTACGAGCAGTACTTC.

The rearrangement uses TRBV29-1 and TRBJ1-2; possibly TRBD1 for D (5 bases). V lost 2 bases to trimming and J lost 4 bases, with 8 bases between them. CDR3 length: 12 residues. Germline CDR1 reads SQVTM; CDR2 reads ANQGSEA. This CDR3 is CSVESQAYGYTF. DNA for the CDR3: TGCAGCGTTGAATCACAGGCCTATGGCTACACCTTC.

The chain recombines TRBV5-1 with TRBJ2-7, with D possibly matching TRBD1 (5 bases). The V gene lost 2 bases and the J gene lost 3 bases, with 12 bases spanning the gap. The CDR3 sequence is 14 residues long. The germline gives CDR1 SGHRS, CDR2 YFSETQ. This CDR3 reads CASSLADSRYEQYF. In nucleotides, the CDR3 is TGCGCCAGCAGCTTAGCAGACAGCCGCTACGAGCAGTACTTC.

The chain has TRBV29-1 and TRBJ1-5; the D is unclear. This CDR3 spans 13 amino acids. Germline V gene data show CDR1 as SQVTM and CDR2 as ANQGSEA. V dropped 2 bases and J dropped 2 bases, with 7 bases sitting between them. The CDR3 protein is CSVEFHRNQPQHF. For the CDR3, the DNA is TGCAGCGTTGAATTTCACCGCAATCAGCCCCAGCATTTT.

The V gene is TRBV29-1, the J gene TRBJ1-4, with 9 nucleotides matching TRBD1. The CDR3 spans 14 residues. The ends lost 6 bases at V and 7 bases at J; junction bases unmatched: 9. Germline V gene data show CDR1 as SQVTM and CDR2 as ANQGSEA. For the CDR3, the DNA is TGCAGCGTCCTGGAACAGGGGGCGAGTGAAAAACTGTTTTTT. Its translation: CSVLEQGASEKLFF.

Points on this clone: A much more abundant neighbour one base away suggests this may be a read error. The rearrangement links TRBV14 to TRBJ1-5; D is unclear. V gave up 3 bases and J gave up 4 bases, with 7 bases separating them. Per germline, CDR1 SGHDN and CDR2 FVKESK. The CDR3 loop spans 13 amino acids. The CDR3 DNA reads TGTGCCAGCAGCCAGGACGGGAATCAGCCCCAGCATTTT. This translates into CASSQDGNQPQHF.

This chain links TRBV30 with TRBJ1-6; no firm D call. CDR1 GTSNPN and CDR2 SVGIG come from the germline V gene (reference sequence). V was trimmed by 5 bases and J by 7 bases, leaving 21 bases between them. The CDR3 totals 16 residues. The CDR3 DNA follows: TGTGCCTGGGTCTCCTCGGGAGGGAGCCGGAATTCACCCCTCCACTTT. This translates into CAWVSSGGSRNSPLHF.

The sample holds one count of this clone. This sequence joins TRBV6-5 and TRBJ1-2; D may be TRBD1 (6 bases). The ends were cut back, 5 bases at V and 4 bases at J, with 14 bases in the middle. The germline V gene encodes CDR1 MNHEY and CDR2 SVGAGI. This CDR3 spans 14 amino acids. This chain's CDR3 is CASSNRTARYGYTF. In nucleotides, the CDR3 is TGTGCCAGCAGTAACCGGACAGCCCGCTATGGCTACACCTTC.

The J gene is TRBJ1-1, the V gene TRBV29-1; 7 bases line up with TRBD1. CDR1 is SQVTM and CDR2 is ANQGSEA in the germline V gene. CDR3 length: 15 residues. CDR3 sequence (DNA): TGCAGTGGGGCAAGGGGGCTGTCCCGTGGCACTGAAGCTTTCTTT. It is translated as CSGARGLSRGTEAFF.

The chain employs TRBV29-1 and TRBJ2-7; weak D call: TRBD1 (5 bases). Per the germline V gene, CDR1 is SQVTM and CDR2 is ANQGSEA. Between the trimmed V and J ends, which lost 6 bases and 4 bases, there was a span of 22 bases. There are 15 residues in the CDR3. The CDR3 DNA reads as TGCAGCGTAGGGCGAAGACAGTCTTCCCCATACGAGCAGTACTTC. It translates to CSVGRRQSSPYEQYF.

The chain joins TRBV18 to TRBJ2-7; 10 bases match TRBD1. CDR3 length: 14 residues. V lost 6 bases to trimming and J lost 1 base; unmatched junction nucleotides: 3. Germline CDR1 reads KGHSH; CDR2 reads LQKENI. The CDR3 sequence: CASSTGQGSYEQYF. The CDR3 DNA reads as TGTGCCAGCTCCACGGGACAGGGGTCCTACGAGCAGTACTTC.

This chain connects TRBV9 to TRBJ2-5; a possible D gene is TRBD1 (5 bases). The CDR3 sequence is 17 residues long. Germline-derived CDR1 and CDR2 are SGDLS and YYNGEE. Trimming took off 0 bases at V and 1 base at J, with 16 bases between the two ends. As DNA, the CDR3 is TGTGCCAGCAGCGTAGCGCCGCTACAGGACGGCCAAGAGACCCAGTACTTC. Its translation is CASSVAPLQDGQETQYF. Filled out from reference TRBV9 and TRBJ2-5, the complete variable domain reads DSGVTQTPKHLITATGQRVTLRCSPRSGDLSVYWYQQSLDQGLQFLIQYYNGEERAKGNILERFSAQQFPDLHSELNLSSLELGDSALYFCASSVAPLQDGQETQYFGPGTRLLVL.

The chain combines TRBV2 with TRBJ1-2; D unresolved. CDR3 length: 14 amino acids. Per germline, CDR1 SNHLY and CDR2 FYNNEI. V gave up 1 base and J gave up 8 bases, with 14 bases separating them. This CDR3 is CASSEGGSLGGYTF. In DNA, the CDR3 is TGTGCCAGCAGTGAAGGAGGCAGCCTGGGCGGCTACACCTTC.

This clone came up a few times. This sequence joins TRBV5-1 and TRBJ2-2; D is perhaps TRBD1 (5 bases). Trimming cost V 3 bases and J 7 bases, with 10 bases left between them. Germline V gene data show CDR1 as SGHRS and CDR2 as YFSETQ. The CDR3 contains 13 residues. CDR3 sequence reads: CASSYDRYGELFF. The CDR3 region has the DNA TGCGCCAGCAGCTATGACAGATACGGGGAGCTGTTTTTT.

This chain uses TRBV29-1 with TRBJ1-4, with 12 bases fitting TRBD1. V was clipped by 6 bases and J by 3 bases; unmatched bases: 2. Germline assignment: CDR1 SQVTM and CDR2 ANQGSEA. The CDR3 covers 14 residues. DNA of the CDR3: TGCAGCGTGGGACAGGGGGCAGCTAATGAAAAACTGTTTTTT. This gives the protein CSVGQGAANEKLFF.

This chain connects TRBV7-9 to TRBJ1-1; TRBD1 agrees at 7 bases. V was clipped by 3 bases and J by 2 bases; unmatched bases: 6. This CDR3 spans 15 amino acids. The V gene's germline CDR1 is SEHNR and CDR2 FQNEAQ (reference sequence). The CDR3 DNA follows: TGTGCCAGCAGCTTTTTGGACAGGTCTAACACTGAAGCTTTCTTT. Amino acid sequence: CASSFLDRSNTEAFF.

Concerning this clone itself: Other DNA sequences from this sample encode an identical CDR3 as well. The chain combines TRBV29-1 with TRBJ2-5; D gene ambiguous. With 4 bases removed from V and 2 bases from J, the gap between germline ends came to 8 bases. The CDR3 contains 12 residues. In germline, CDR1 is SQVTM, CDR2 ANQGSEA. CDR3 bases: TGCAGCGTTGGGGTCGGACAAGAGACCCAGTACTTC. Translating it yields CSVGVGQETQYF. Full variable domain (rest looked up from reference TRBV29-1 and TRBJ2-5): SAVISQKPSRDICQRGTSLTIQCQVDSQVTMMFWYRQQPGQSLTLIATANQGSEATYESGFVIDKFPISRPNLTFSTLTVSNMSPEDSSIYLCSVGVGQETQYFGPGTRLLVL.

The CDR3 here is CASSLSPGQEDYNEQFF. The CDR3 region has the DNA TGTGCCAGCAGCTTATCCCCCGGACAGGAGGACTACAATGAGCAGTTCTTC. The rearrangement joins TRBV7-2 to TRBJ2-1, with TRBD1 matching over 7 bases. Germline V gene data show CDR1 as SGHTA and CDR2 as FQGNSA. The CDR3 loop spans 17 amino acids. Unmatched junction bases numbered 10, after V lost 2 bases and J lost 3 bases.

On this clone itself: This sample also contains other DNA sequences that code for the same CDR3. In DNA form, the CDR3 reads TGTGCCAGCAGCTCCACAGATACGCAGTATTTT. Its translation is CASSSTDTQYF. The rearrangement joins TRBV5-6 to TRBJ2-3; D is unclear. This CDR3 is 11 amino acids long. The germline V gene has CDR1 SGHDT and CDR2 YYEEEE. Between the trimmed V and J ends, which lost 3 bases and 2 bases, there was a span of 1 base.

V is TRBV7-2 and J is TRBJ2-2; D ambiguous. CDR1 and CDR2 (germline): SGHTA, FQGNSA. V lost 7 bases and J 1 base, leaving 13 bases between the germline ends. This CDR3 contains 15 residues. The CDR3 protein is CASKRSGLNTGELFF. Written as DNA, the CDR3 is TGTGCCAGCAAGAGATCAGGCTTGAACACCGGGGAGCTGTTTTTT.